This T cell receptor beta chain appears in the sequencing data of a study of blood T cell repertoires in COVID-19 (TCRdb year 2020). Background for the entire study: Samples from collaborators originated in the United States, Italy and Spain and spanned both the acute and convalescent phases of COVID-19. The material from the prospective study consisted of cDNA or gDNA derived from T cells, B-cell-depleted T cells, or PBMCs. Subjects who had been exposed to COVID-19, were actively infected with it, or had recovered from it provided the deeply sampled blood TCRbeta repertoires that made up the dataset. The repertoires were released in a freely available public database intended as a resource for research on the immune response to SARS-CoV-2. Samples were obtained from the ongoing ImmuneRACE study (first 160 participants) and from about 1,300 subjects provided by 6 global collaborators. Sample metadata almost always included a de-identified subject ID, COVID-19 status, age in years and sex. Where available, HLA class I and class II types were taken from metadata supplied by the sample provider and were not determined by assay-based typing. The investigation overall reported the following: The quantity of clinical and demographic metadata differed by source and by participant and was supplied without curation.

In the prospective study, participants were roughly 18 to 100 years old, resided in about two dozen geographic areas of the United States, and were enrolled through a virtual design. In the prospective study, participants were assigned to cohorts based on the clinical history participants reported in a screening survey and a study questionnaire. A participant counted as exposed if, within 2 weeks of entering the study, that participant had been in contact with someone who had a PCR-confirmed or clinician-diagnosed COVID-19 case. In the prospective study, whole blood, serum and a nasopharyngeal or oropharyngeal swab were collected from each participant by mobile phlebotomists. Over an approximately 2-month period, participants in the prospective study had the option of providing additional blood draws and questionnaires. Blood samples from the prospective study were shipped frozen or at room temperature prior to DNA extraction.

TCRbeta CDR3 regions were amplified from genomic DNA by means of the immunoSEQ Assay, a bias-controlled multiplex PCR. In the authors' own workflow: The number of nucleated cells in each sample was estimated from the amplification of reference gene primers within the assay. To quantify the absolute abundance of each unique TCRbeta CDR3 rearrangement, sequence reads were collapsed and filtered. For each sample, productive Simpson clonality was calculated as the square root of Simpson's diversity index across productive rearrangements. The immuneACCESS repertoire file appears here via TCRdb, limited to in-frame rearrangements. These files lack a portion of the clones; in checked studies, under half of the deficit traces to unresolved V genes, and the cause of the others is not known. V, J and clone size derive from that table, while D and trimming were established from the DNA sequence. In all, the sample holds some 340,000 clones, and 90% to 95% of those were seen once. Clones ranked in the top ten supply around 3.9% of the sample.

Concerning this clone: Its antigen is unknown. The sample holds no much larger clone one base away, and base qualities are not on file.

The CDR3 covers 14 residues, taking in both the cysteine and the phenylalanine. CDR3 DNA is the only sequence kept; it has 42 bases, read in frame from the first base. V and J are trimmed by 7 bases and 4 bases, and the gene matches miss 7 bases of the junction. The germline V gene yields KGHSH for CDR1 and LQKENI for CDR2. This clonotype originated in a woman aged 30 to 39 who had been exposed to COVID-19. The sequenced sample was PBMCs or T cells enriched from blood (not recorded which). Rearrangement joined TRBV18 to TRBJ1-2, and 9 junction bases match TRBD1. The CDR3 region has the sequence CASFEQGASYGYTF. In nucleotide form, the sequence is TGTGCCAGCTTTGAACAGGGGGCGAGCTATGGCTACACCTTC.